This is a list of T cell receptor beta chains from one sample in a study of cytomegalovirus exposure and HLA in healthy donors. Measured with immunoSEQ multiplex PCR; TCRdb has only the in-frame clones, and not every one. The sample contains 65,000 to 90,000 clones, 79% of which appear only once. The sample comprised PBMCs. These receptors all come from a man aged 30-40 years in good health and CMV-seronegative. CDR3s include the opening cysteine and the closing phenylalanine or tryptophan. A D gene is named only where the DNA matches it firmly. Clone size is stated in some rows and not others, as once, few, many or a class when expanded.

V gene: TRBV30; CDR3 length: 11; J gene: TRBJ2-5; clone size: -; D gene: -; CDR3 protein: CAGGPQETQYF; CDR3 DNA: TGTGCCGGAGGCCCCCAAGAGACCCAGTACTTC
V gene: TRBV30; CDR3 length: 10; J gene: TRBJ2-1; clone size: -; D gene: -; CDR3 protein: CAWSTNEQFF; CDR3 DNA: TGTGCCTGGAGTACTAATGAGCAGTTCTTC
V gene: TRBV6-5; CDR3 length: 15; J gene: TRBJ2-5; clone size: -; D gene: TRBD2; CDR3 protein: CASSSPTSGDISWYF; CDR3 DNA: TGTGCCAGCAGTTCGCCAACTAGCGGGGACATTTCTTGGTACTTC
V gene: TRBV6-5; CDR3 length: 14; J gene: TRBJ2-2; clone size: -; D gene: -; CDR3 protein: CASSYRSRDGELFF; CDR3 DNA: TGTGCCAGCAGTTACCGTAGTCGGGACGGGGAGCTGTTTTTT
V gene: TRBV2; CDR3 length: 14; J gene: TRBJ1-5; clone size: -; D gene: -; CDR3 protein: CASTGQLSNQPQHF; CDR3 DNA: TGTGCCAGCACAGGACAGCTCAGCAATCAGCCCCAGCATTTT
V gene: TRBV6-1; CDR3 length: 15; J gene: TRBJ1-2; clone size: -; D gene: -; CDR3 protein: CASSGAWNRYNGYTF; CDR3 DNA: TGTGCCAGCAGTGGGGCCTGGAACAGATATAATGGCTACACCTTC
V gene: TRBV4-1; CDR3 length: 16; J gene: TRBJ2-7; clone size: once; D gene: -; CDR3 protein: CASSQVPGEGTYEQYF; CDR3 DNA: TGCGCCAGCAGCCAAGTCCCAGGGGAGGGCACGTACGAGCAGTACTTC
V gene: TRBV9; CDR3 length: 16; J gene: TRBJ1-2; clone size: -; D gene: TRBD1; CDR3 protein: CASSRDRGQLYYGYTF; CDR3 DNA: TGTGCCAGCAGCCGAGACAGGGGGCAACTCTACTATGGCTACACCTTC
V gene: TRBV7-6; CDR3 length: 15; J gene: TRBJ1-3; clone size: medium-sized; D gene: -; CDR3 protein: CASSREPSSGNTIYF; CDR3 DNA: TGTGCCAGCAGCCGAGAGCCGAGCTCTGGAAACACCATATATTTT
V gene: TRBV10-3; CDR3 length: 15; J gene: TRBJ2-5; clone size: once; D gene: TRBD1; CDR3 protein: CAIRDRQGAKETQYF; CDR3 DNA: TGTGCCATCAGGGATCGACAGGGGGCGAAAGAGACCCAGTACTTC
V gene: TRBV6-5; CDR3 length: 15; J gene: TRBJ2-5; clone size: -; D gene: TRBD2; CDR3 protein: CASSYWTSGRETQYF; CDR3 DNA: TGTGCCAGCAGTTATTGGACTAGCGGGAGAGAGACCCAGTACTTC
V gene: TRBV2; CDR3 length: 13; J gene: TRBJ2-7; clone size: once; D gene: -; CDR3 protein: CASTQIPTAEQYF; CDR3 DNA: TGTGCCAGCACCCAAATACCGACAGCAGAGCAGTACTTC
V gene: TRBV6-9; CDR3 length: 15; J gene: TRBJ2-5; clone size: -; D gene: TRBD2; CDR3 protein: CASYTRLAMQETQYF; CDR3 DNA: TGTGCCAGCTACACCCGACTAGCTATGCAAGAGACCCAGTACTTC
V gene: TRBV18; CDR3 length: 15; J gene: TRBJ1-1; clone size: once; D gene: TRBD1; CDR3 protein: CASSRGYRGPTEAFF; CDR3 DNA: TGTGCCAGCTCCCGGGGCTACAGGGGTCCAACTGAAGCTTTCTTT
V gene: TRBV5-6; CDR3 length: 17; J gene: TRBJ2-7; clone size: few; D gene: TRBD1; CDR3 protein: CASSADRVSTLIYEQYF; CDR3 DNA: TGTGCCAGCAGCGCGGACAGGGTATCGACTTTAATATACGAGCAGTACTTC
V gene: TRBV18; CDR3 length: 15; J gene: TRBJ2-2; clone size: -; D gene: -; CDR3 protein: CASSRQDPGTGELFF; CDR3 DNA: TGTGCCAGCTCACGACAGGACCCTGGGACCGGGGAGCTGTTTTTT
V gene: TRBV7-2; CDR3 length: 17; J gene: TRBJ2-3; clone size: once; D gene: TRBD2; CDR3 protein: CASSLGGGNWGADTQYF; CDR3 DNA: TGTGCCAGCAGCTTAGGGGGGGGGAACTGGGGAGCAGATACGCAGTATTTT
V gene: TRBV9; CDR3 length: 14; J gene: TRBJ1-2; clone size: -; D gene: TRBD1; CDR3 protein: CASSVGDRDAGYTF; CDR3 DNA: TGTGCCAGCAGCGTAGGGGACAGGGACGCCGGCTACACCTTC
V gene: TRBV14; CDR3 length: 12; J gene: TRBJ2-2; clone size: -; D gene: -; CDR3 protein: CASSQGAGELFF; CDR3 DNA: TGTGCCAGCAGCCAAGGCGCCGGGGAGCTGTTTTTT
V gene: TRBV9; CDR3 length: 16; J gene: TRBJ2-7; clone size: -; D gene: -; CDR3 protein: CASSPPGGGREYEQYF; CDR3 DNA: TGTGCCAGCAGCCCCCCAGGTGGCGGCAGGGAATACGAGCAGTACTTC
V gene: TRBV7-8; CDR3 length: 15; J gene: TRBJ2-3; clone size: -; D gene: -; CDR3 protein: CASSLALGRRDTQYF; CDR3 DNA: TGTGCCAGCAGCTTAGCCCTGGGCAGGAGGGATACGCAGTATTTT
V gene: TRBV7-9; CDR3 length: 12; J gene: TRBJ1-4; clone size: -; D gene: -; CDR3 protein: CASNLDRDTLYF; CDR3 DNA: TGTGCCAGCAACCTTGATAGGGACACACTTTATTTT
V gene: TRBV5-1; CDR3 length: 17; J gene: TRBJ2-1; clone size: -; D gene: TRBD2; CDR3 protein: CASSPLPSGRRFNEQFF; CDR3 DNA: TGCGCCAGCAGCCCTCTTCCTAGCGGCCGTAGGTTCAATGAGCAGTTCTTC
V gene: TRBV29-1; CDR3 length: 14; J gene: TRBJ2-1; clone size: -; D gene: -; CDR3 protein: CSVPVRGGEGEQFF; CDR3 DNA: TGCAGCGTCCCAGTGAGGGGGGGAGAGGGTGAGCAGTTCTTC
V gene: TRBV7-9; CDR3 length: 13; J gene: TRBJ2-5; clone size: once; D gene: -; CDR3 protein: CASSLVREETQYF; CDR3 DNA: TGTGCCAGCAGCTTAGTCAGGGAAGAGACCCAGTACTTC
V gene: TRBV19; CDR3 length: 18; J gene: TRBJ2-3; clone size: -; D gene: -; CDR3 protein: CASSIVERSLKGADTQYF; CDR3 DNA: TGTGCCAGTAGTATAGTCGAACGGTCCCTCAAAGGGGCAGATACGCAGTATTTT
V gene: TRBV5-4; CDR3 length: 15; J gene: TRBJ2-3; clone size: -; D gene: -; CDR3 protein: CASSLVKGDTDTQYF; CDR3 DNA: TGTGCCAGCAGCTTGGTAAAGGGAGACACAGATACGCAGTATTTT
V gene: TRBV10-3; CDR3 length: 11; J gene: TRBJ2-7; clone size: -; D gene: -; CDR3 protein: CASSHKYEQYF; CDR3 DNA: TGTGCCAGCAGCCACAAATACGAGCAGTACTTC
V gene: TRBV7-9; CDR3 length: 14; J gene: TRBJ1-6; clone size: -; D gene: TRBD1; CDR3 protein: CASSRGQFNSPLHF; CDR3 DNA: TGTGCCAGCAGCCGGGGACAGTTTAATTCACCCCTCCACTTT
V gene: TRBV5-1; CDR3 length: 15; J gene: TRBJ1-1; clone size: -; D gene: -; CDR3 protein: CASSLGGQGNTEAFF; CDR3 DNA: TGCGCCAGCAGCTTGGGGGGTCAGGGGAACACTGAAGCTTTCTTT
V gene: TRBV18; CDR3 length: 14; J gene: TRBJ1-4; clone size: -; D gene: -; CDR3 protein: CASSPRTANEKLFF; CDR3 DNA: TGTGCCAGCTCACCAAGGACAGCTAATGAAAAACTGTTTTTT
V gene: TRBV10-2; CDR3 length: 14; J gene: TRBJ1-5; clone size: few; D gene: -; CDR3 protein: CASSEPGGYQPQHF; CDR3 DNA: TGCGCCAGCAGTGAACCCGGGGGGTATCAGCCCCAGCATTTT